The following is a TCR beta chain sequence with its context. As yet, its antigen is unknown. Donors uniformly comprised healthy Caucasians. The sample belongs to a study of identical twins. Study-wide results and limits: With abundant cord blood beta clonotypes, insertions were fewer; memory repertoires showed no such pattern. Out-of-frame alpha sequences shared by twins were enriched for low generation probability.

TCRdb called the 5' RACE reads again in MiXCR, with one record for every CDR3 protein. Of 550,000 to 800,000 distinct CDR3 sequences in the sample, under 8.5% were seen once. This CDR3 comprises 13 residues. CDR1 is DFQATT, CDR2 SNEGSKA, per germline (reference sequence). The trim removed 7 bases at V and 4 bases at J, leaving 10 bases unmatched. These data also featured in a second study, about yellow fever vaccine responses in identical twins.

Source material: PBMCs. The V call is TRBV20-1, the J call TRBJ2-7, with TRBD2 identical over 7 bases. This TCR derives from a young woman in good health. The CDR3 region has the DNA TGCAGTGTCCGAGCGGGAATAGAATACGAGCAGTACTTC. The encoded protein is CSVRAGIEYEQYF.